The 27 T cell receptor beta chains below were found in one sample sequenced in a study of T cell changes during pregnancy in multiple sclerosis. The assay was immunoSEQ multiplex PCR, and TCRdb's table has in-frame clones only and misses some. The sample holds about 45,000 clones, around nine tenths seen once. The input for sequencing was peripheral blood, taken in the first trimester of pregnancy. Every receptor here comes from a female donor with multiple sclerosis, enrolled in a pregnancy study.

This chain links TRBV9 with TRBJ2-5, with TRBD2 matching 8 bases. Germline CDR1 SGDLS, CDR2 YYNGEE. The CDR3 spans 14 residues. V dropped 7 bases and J dropped 5; count of bases not matched to a gene: 10. The CDR3 spells CASSPGGGGETQYF. The CDR3 DNA reads as TGTGCCAGCTCCCCGGGGGGGGGTGGGGAGACCCAGTACTTC.

The chain links TRBV9 to TRBJ2-5, with 8 bases matching TRBD2. Per the germline V gene, CDR1 is SGDLS and CDR2 is YYNGEE. The CDR3 spans 15 residues. The junction had 9 bases not matched to a gene; V was cut back by 3 bases and J by 5 bases. CDR3: CASSAAGGGRETQYF. The CDR3 nucleotides are TGTGCCAGCAGCGCCGCGGGCGGGGGGCGGGAGACCCAGTACTTC. Variable domain in full (rest from reference TRBV9 and TRBJ2-5): DSGVTQTPKHLITATGQRVTLRCSPRSGDLSVYWYQQSLDQGLQFLIQYYNGEERAKGNILERFSAQQFPDLHSELNLSSLELGDSALYFCASSAAGGGRETQYFGPGTRLLVL.

CDR3 protein: CASSDSSGGEVGEQFF. The CDR3 region has the DNA TGTGCCAGCAGTGACTCTAGCGGGGGGGAAGTAGGTGAGCAGTTCTTC. This chain uses TRBV6-4 with TRBJ2-1, with 11 nucleotides matching TRBD2. Unmatched junction bases numbered 7, after V lost 0 bases and J lost 9 bases. Germline CDR1 and CDR2: MRHNA and SNTAGT. The CDR3 has 16 residues.

The chain links TRBV10-2 to TRBJ1-3; 9 bases are a match to TRBD1. With V trimmed by 6 bases and J by 0 bases, 15 bases remained unmatched. Germline V gene lookup returns CDR1 WSHSY and CDR2 SAAADI. This CDR3 region has 19 residues. CDR3 nucleotides: TGCGCCAGCAGCAAAGCGGGACAGGGCCTAATAACCTCTGGAAACACCATATATTTT. It yields the protein CASSKAGQGLITSGNTIYF.

The chain combines TRBV28 with TRBJ1-1; no reliable D call. Germline values: CDR1 MDHEN, CDR2 SYDVKM. V was trimmed by 2 bases and J by 7 bases, leaving 11 bases between them. CDR3 length equals 13 residues. CDR3 protein: CASSLLQVDEAFF. The CDR3 nucleotides read TGTGCCAGCAGTTTACTTCAGGTCGATGAAGCTTTCTTT.

The chain recombines TRBV9 with TRBJ2-3; 12 bases are shared with TRBD2. CDR3 length: 18 residues. CDR1 is SGDLS and CDR2 is YYNGEE in the germline V gene. V was clipped by 0 bases and J by 4 bases; unmatched bases: 9. CDR3 nucleotide sequence: TGTGCCAGCAGCGTAGGGGGACTAGCGGGTGGGATCCCAGATACGCAGTATTTT. This sequence encodes CASSVGGLAGGIPDTQYF.

This clone has a handful of counts. The chain is built from TRBV6-1 and TRBJ2-7, with TRBD2 identical over 7 bases. CDR1 MNHNS and CDR2 SASEGT come from the germline V gene. CDR3 size: 15 residues. After removal of 2 bases from V and 2 bases from J, the junction contained 6 bases not matched to a gene. The CDR3 sequence: CASSERQGGPYEQYF. The CDR3 coding sequence is TGTGCCAGCAGTGAACGGCAGGGAGGGCCCTACGAGCAGTACTTC.

The J gene is TRBJ1-1, the V gene TRBV5-4; unclear D gene. The CDR3 extends over 15 amino acids. The V gene's germline CDR1 is SGHNT and CDR2 YYREEE (reference sequence). V lost 4 bases, J lost 3 bases, and 16 bases lay in between. CDR3 nucleotides: TGTGCCAGCAGCCTGCCCTGGGCGACGGACACTGAAGCTTTCTTT. Translated, it gives CASSLPWATDTEAFF.

This chain uses TRBV30 with TRBJ1-5; D perhaps matches TRBD1 (6 bases). CDR3 size: 13 residues. Germline values: CDR1 GTSNPN, CDR2 SVGIG (reference sequence). With 1 base removed from V and 4 bases from J, the gap between germline ends came to 8 bases. The CDR3 region is CAWSGQENQPQHF. In DNA, the CDR3 is TGTGCCTGGAGTGGACAGGAGAATCAGCCCCAGCATTTT.

The gene calls are TRBV4-1 and TRBJ2-1; D not certain. V was trimmed by 0 bases and J by 6 bases, leaving 9 bases between them. Germline CDR1 reads MGHRA; CDR2 reads YSYEKL. The CDR3 contains 14 residues. CDR3 loop: CASSQENRVNEQFF. The DNA of the CDR3 is TGCGCCAGCAGCCAAGAGAACAGAGTCAATGAGCAGTTCTTC.

The genes are TRBV27 and TRBJ1-5; 7 bases match TRBD1. The junction had 10 bases not matched to a gene; V was cut back by 4 bases and J by 4 bases. Germline loops: CDR1 MNHEY, CDR2 SMNVEV (reference sequence). The CDR3 runs to 16 residues. In DNA form, the CDR3 reads TGTGCCAGCAGTTCCTCCACAGGGGCGATGAATCAGCCCCAGCATTTT. Protein product: CASSSSTGAMNQPQHF.

The gene calls are TRBV5-1 and TRBJ1-2; tentative D call: TRBD1 (6 bases). The CDR3 is 14 amino acids. V was cut by 4 bases and J by 6 bases, with 16 bases left in between. Germline lookup yields CDR1 SGHRS and CDR2 YFSETQ. In DNA form, the CDR3 reads TGCGCCAGCAGCCCTCGTGAGGGGGTGGATGGCTACACCTTC. Residues: CASSPREGVDGYTF.

This chain links TRBV4-1 with TRBJ2-7; tentative D call: TRBD1 (5 bases). The ends were cut back, 0 bases at V and 3 bases at J, with 18 bases in the middle. This CDR3 is 17 amino acids long. The germline gives CDR1 MGHRA, CDR2 YSYEKL. Here the CDR3 reads CASSQDQGVSVNYEQYF. The CDR3 coding sequence is TGCGCCAGCAGCCAAGATCAAGGGGTCTCCGTGAACTACGAGCAGTACTTC.

The V gene is TRBV9, the J gene TRBJ2-7; TRBD2 matches 9 bases. With 3 bases clipped from V and 6 bases from J, the junction kept 13 bases outside the gene matches. Germline V gene data show CDR1 as SGDLS and CDR2 as YYNGEE. The CDR3 has 16 amino acids. The CDR3 DNA reads as TGTGCCAGCAGCGGAGGCCCCCCAGCGGGGGGACCCGAGCAGTACTTC. This codes for CASSGGPPAGGPEQYF.

The gene calls are TRBV5-1 and TRBJ1-6, with unresolved D. The CDR3 runs to 17 residues. V was clipped by 4 bases and J by 0 bases, with 14 bases between them. Germline values: CDR1 SGHRS, CDR2 YFSETQ. The CDR3 protein is CASSLRPESSYNSPLHF. In nucleotides, the CDR3 is TGCGCCAGCAGCCTAAGACCGGAGAGCTCCTATAATTCACCCCTCCACTTT.

The rearrangement uses TRBV5-4 and TRBJ2-2; 9 bases fit TRBD1. CDR1 and CDR2 from the germline V gene are SGHNT and YYREEE (reference sequence). V lost 5 bases and J lost 3; bases outside the gene matches: 2. This CDR3 contains 14 residues. The CDR3 sequence: CASRQGADTGELFF. The CDR3 coding sequence is TGTGCCAGCAGACAGGGGGCGGACACCGGGGAGCTGTTTTTT.

The chain is built from TRBV7-3 and TRBJ2-2; 9 positions match TRBD1. CDR1 and CDR2 (germline): SGHTA, FQGTGA. The trim removed 3 bases at V and 5 bases at J, leaving 4 bases unmatched. This CDR3 has 15 amino acids. CDR3 region: CASSLDRGVTGELFF. CDR3 DNA sequence: TGTGCCAGCAGCTTGGACAGGGGCGTAACCGGGGAGCTGTTTTTT. The variable domain in full, completed from reference TRBV7-3 and TRBJ2-2, reads GAGVSQTPSNKVTEKGKYVELRCDPISGHTALYWYRQSLGQGPEFLIYFQGTGAADDSGLPNDRFFAVRPEGSVSTLKIQRTERGDSAVYLCASSLDRGVTGELFFGEGSRLTVL.

V usage is TRBV6-6 and J usage is TRBJ1-2; TRBD1 matches at 7 bases. The CDR3 loop spans 14 amino acids. From germline, CDR1 is MNHNY and CDR2 SVGAGI (reference sequence). Unmatched junction bases numbered 7, after V lost 6 bases and J lost 3 bases. The DNA for the CDR3 is TGTGCCAGCAGCCCGACAGGGCCTTACTATGGCTACACCTTC. It translates to CASSPTGPYYGYTF.

This chain uses TRBV7-3 with TRBJ2-1; tentative D call: TRBD2 (6 bases). This CDR3 contains 17 residues. V lost 2 bases and J 2 bases, leaving 16 bases between the germline ends. Germline V CDR1 and CDR2: SGHTA, FQGTGA. CDR3: CASSLRSGGLPYNEQFF. The CDR3 nucleotides are TGTGCCAGCAGCTTACGTTCCGGGGGACTTCCCTACAATGAGCAGTTCTTC.

The chain carries TRBV11-1 and TRBJ1-1; 7 bases line up with TRBD1. Germline-derived CDR1 and CDR2 are SGHAT and FQDESV (reference sequence). The CDR3 is 13 amino acids. V was clipped by 6 bases and J by 1 base; unmatched bases: 2. CDR3 coding DNA: TGTGCCAGCAGTGGACAGGAGAACACTGAAGCTTTCTTT. Its translation is CASSGQENTEAFF.

The chain carries TRBV28 and TRBJ2-2, with D perhaps matching TRBD1 (6 bases). The germline gives CDR1 MDHEN, CDR2 SYDVKM. With 5 bases removed from V and 3 bases from J, the gap between germline ends came to 10 bases. This CDR3 spans 14 amino acids. The CDR3 here is CASSTTGYTGELFF. DNA of the CDR3: TGTGCCAGCAGTACCACAGGGTACACCGGGGAGCTGTTTTTT. Supplemented by reference TRBV28 and TRBJ2-2, the full variable domain reads DVKVTQSSRYLVKRTGEKVFLECVQDMDHENMFWYRQDPGLGLRLIYFSYDVKMKEKGDIPEGYSVSREKKERFSLILESASTNQTSMYLCASSTTGYTGELFFGEGSRLTVL.

The chain is built from TRBV5-1 and TRBJ2-7; 8 bases match TRBD1. The germline CDR1 and CDR2 sequences are SGHRS and YFSETQ. This CDR3 has 16 residues. V lost 0 bases, J lost 5 bases, and 10 bases stayed unmatched. CDR3 protein: CASSLGLDRVIHEQYF. As DNA, the CDR3 is TGCGCCAGCAGCTTGGGACTGGACAGGGTAATCCACGAGCAGTACTTC.

The V and J genes are TRBV18 and TRBJ1-1; D gene ambiguous. The CDR3 has 12 residues. The V gene's germline CDR1 is KGHSH and CDR2 LQKENI. Between the trimmed V and J ends, which lost 4 bases and 2 bases, there was a span of 5 bases. Written as DNA, the CDR3 is TGTGCCAGCTCACAATCTAACACTGAAGCTTTCTTT. Amino acids: CASSQSNTEAFF.

V and J are TRBV6-1 and TRBJ2-1, with no clear D. V lost 1 base and J lost 2, with 15 bases in between. The CDR3 is 17 amino acids. CDR1 is MNHNS, CDR2 SASEGT, per germline. The CDR3: CASSEGAGEITYNEQFF. CDR3 in DNA: TGTGCCAGCAGTGAAGGGGCAGGCGAAATCACCTACAATGAGCAGTTCTTC.

The chain's CDR3 is CASSYWGQVDTGELFF. The CDR3 bases are TGTGCCAGCAGTTACTGGGGACAGGTAGACACCGGGGAGCTGTTTTTT. The gene calls are TRBV6-5 and TRBJ2-2; 8 bases fit TRBD1. This CDR3 has 16 amino acids. The V segment lost 1 base and the J segment 3 bases; nucleotides outside the gene matches: 4. Per germline, CDR1 MNHEY and CDR2 SVGAGI.

This clone was detected a few times. The gene calls are TRBV5-6 and TRBJ1-6; the D is unclear. Germline loops: CDR1 SGHDT, CDR2 YYEEEE. Trimming removed 0 bases at V and 13 bases at J, with 11 bases between. The CDR3 has 13 residues. The chain's CDR3 is CASSLASGGPLHF. In nucleotides, the CDR3 is TGTGCCAGCAGCTTGGCTAGTGGTGGTCCCCTCCACTTT.

CDR3 in DNA: TGTGCCAGCAGTGGAGCGGTGGCCGGACAGCTATACAATGAGCAGTTCTTC. It encodes CASSGAVAGQLYNEQFF. V gene TRBV2 combines with J gene TRBJ2-1, with a possible D match to TRBD1 (6 bases). In germline, CDR1 is SNHLY, CDR2 FYNNEI. This CDR3 has 17 residues. V lost 4 bases, J lost 4 bases, and 20 bases lay in between.